The T cell receptor beta chain described here comes from a study of CD8 T cells in ankylosing spondylitis. Between the trimmed V and J ends, which lost 4 bases and 6 bases, there was a span of 20 bases. CDR1 and CDR2 from the germline V gene are SGHNT and YYREEE (reference sequence). This CDR3 comprises 15 residues. Study conclusions and caveats: Reported data indicate significant enrichment of disease-linked clones within matched ankylosing spondylitis synovial fluid. Within ankylosing spondylitis blood, a TCR beta motif made up of seven to nine highly homologous variants appeared to be characteristic.

TCRdb redid the calling of the 5' RACE reads with MiXCR, one entry per CDR3 protein. The table lists 200,000 to 300,000 distinct CDR3 sequences, about 10% of them singletons. With respect to this clonotype: The antigen is not known.

The sequence was obtained from a male donor with ankylosing spondylitis or in good health (not recorded which). J is TRBJ2-7 and V is TRBV5-4, with D possibly matching TRBD1 (5 bases). Sequenced material: blood, either unsorted or a sorted T cell fraction (not recorded which). CDR3 residues: CASSPPNRGTSEQYF. The CDR3 DNA follows: TGTGCCAGCAGCCCGCCAAATAGGGGTACCAGCGAGCAGTACTTC.